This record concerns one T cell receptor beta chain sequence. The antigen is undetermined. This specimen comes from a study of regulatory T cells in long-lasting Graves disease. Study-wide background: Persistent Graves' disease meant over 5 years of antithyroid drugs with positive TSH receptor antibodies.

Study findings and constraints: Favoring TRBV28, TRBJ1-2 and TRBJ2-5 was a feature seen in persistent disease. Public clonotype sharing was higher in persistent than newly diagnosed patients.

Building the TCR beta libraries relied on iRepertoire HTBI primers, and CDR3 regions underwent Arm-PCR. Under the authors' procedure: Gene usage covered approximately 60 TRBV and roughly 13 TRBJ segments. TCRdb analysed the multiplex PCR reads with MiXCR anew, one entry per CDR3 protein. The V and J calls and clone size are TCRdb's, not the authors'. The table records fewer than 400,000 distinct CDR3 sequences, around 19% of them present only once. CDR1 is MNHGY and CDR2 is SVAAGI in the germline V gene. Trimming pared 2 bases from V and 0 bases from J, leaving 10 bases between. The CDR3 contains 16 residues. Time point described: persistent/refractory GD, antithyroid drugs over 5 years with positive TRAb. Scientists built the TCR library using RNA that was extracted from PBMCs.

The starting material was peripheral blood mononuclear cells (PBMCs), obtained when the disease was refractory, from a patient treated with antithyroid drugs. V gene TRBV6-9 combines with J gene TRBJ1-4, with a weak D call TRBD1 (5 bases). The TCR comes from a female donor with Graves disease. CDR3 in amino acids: CASSYETGSTNEKLFF. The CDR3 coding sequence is TGTGCCAGCAGTTATGAAACAGGATCAACTAATGAAAAACTGTTTTTT.